The next 25 T cell receptor beta chains were all read from a single sample in a study of Tregs in tolerant kidney transplant recipients. TCRdb's copy holds only in-frame clones and misses some; the assay was immunoSEQ multiplex PCR. The sample carries 240,000 or so clones, roughly 84% recorded once. The specimen was CD4+ T cells from blood. These receptors came from a human donor in good health.

V is TRBV6-5 and J is TRBJ2-7; D remains unclear. The V end was cut by 6 bases, the J end by 0 bases, with 12 bases between. The CDR3 loop spans 14 amino acids. The germline gives CDR1 MNHEY, CDR2 SVGAGI. The CDR3 is CASRVQVDSYEQYF. The CDR3 coding sequence is TGTGCCAGCAGGGTCCAGGTGGACTCCTACGAGCAGTACTTC.

J is TRBJ1-1 and V is TRBV2; D not resolved. The CDR3 contains 13 residues. Germline V gives CDR1 SNHLY, CDR2 FYNNEI. V was pared by 6 bases and J by 1 base, with 9 bases between. CDR3 nucleotide sequence: TGTGCCAGCAGCCTGAAAGCGAACACTGAAGCTTTCTTT. Translation: CASSLKANTEAFF.

This chain uses TRBV6-5 with TRBJ2-5; D unclear. The CDR3 runs 14 residues. Deletions cut 0 bases from V and 3 bases from J, with 8 bases between. Germline V lookup: CDR1 MNHEY, CDR2 SVGAGI. The CDR3 DNA sequence: TGTGCCAGCAGTTACTCGCGGCAAAAAGAGACCCAGTACTTC. Translating gives CASSYSRQKETQYF.

A note on this clone: The junction departs from the called germline gene at one end, perhaps through a read error. This chain joins TRBV2 and TRBJ1-1; tentative D call: TRBD1 (5 bases). Germline V gene sequence: CDR1 SNHLY, CDR2 FYNNEI. The CDR3 covers 14 residues. The DNA of the CDR3 is TGTGCCTGCAGTAAGCAGGGCCCAATGGCTGAAGCTTTCTTT. Translated, it gives CACSKQGPMAEAFF.

The chain joins TRBV5-4 to TRBJ2-7, with a tentative D call TRBD1 (6 bases). The V gene's germline CDR1 is SGHNT and CDR2 YYREEE (reference sequence). V was clipped by 4 bases and J by 1 base, with 18 bases between them. CDR3 size: 16 residues. CDR3 nucleotides: TGTGCCAGCAGCCCGGGGCTGGGGGCGGGTTCCTACGAGCAGTACTTC. Translated: CASSPGLGAGSYEQYF. The full variable domain, in which reference TRBV5-4 and TRBJ2-7 provide the parts outside the CDR3, is ETGVTQSPTHLIKTRGQQVTLRCSSQSGHNTVSWYQQALGQGPQFIFQYYREEENGRGNFPPRFSGLQFPNYSSELNVNALELDDSALYLCASSPGLGAGSYEQYFGPGTRLTVT.

The chain joins TRBV20-1 to TRBJ1-2; D is undetermined. CDR1 and CDR2 from the germline V gene are DFQATT and SNEGSKA (reference sequence). Trimming pared 0 bases from V and 8 bases from J, leaving 7 bases between. The CDR3 extends over 11 amino acids. In DNA, the CDR3 is TGCAGTGCTAGAGAAGGGTTCGGCTACACCTTC. This encodes CSAREGFGYTF.

V is TRBV7-9 and J is TRBJ1-4; TRBD1 is a possible D gene (6 bases). Germline CDR1 reads SEHNR; CDR2 reads FQNEAQ (reference sequence). The CDR3 spans 16 residues. V lost 5 bases and J 6 bases, leaving 19 bases between the germline ends. The CDR3 sequence: CASSLVGGPEYEKLFF. CDR3 sequence (DNA): TGTGCCAGCAGCCTCGTTGGGGGCCCCGAATATGAAAAACTGTTTTTT.

The chain has TRBV6-5 and TRBJ2-7; D may be TRBD1 or TRBD2 (5 bases each). The CDR3 spans 13 residues. Trimming took off 0 bases at V and 8 bases at J, with 11 bases between the two ends. In germline, CDR1 is MNHEY, CDR2 SVGAGI. CDR3 loop: CASSYSGTQKQYF. The CDR3 nucleotides read TGTGCCAGCAGTTACTCCGGGACGCAGAAGCAGTACTTC.

The V and J genes are TRBV10-1 and TRBJ1-2, with a weak D call TRBD1 (6 bases). Germline V CDR1 and CDR2: WNHNN, SYGVQD (reference sequence). The V end lost 0 bases, the J end lost 8 bases, and 13 bases lay between the germline ends. This CDR3 contains 14 residues. DNA of the CDR3: TGCGCCAGCAGTGAGTCCCAGACAGGAGGAGGCTACACCTTC. This codes for CASSESQTGGGYTF.

The rearrangement uses TRBV5-1 and TRBJ2-7; possible D gene TRBD1, 6 bases. Per the germline V gene, CDR1 is SGHRS and CDR2 is YFSETQ. The CDR3 length is 15 residues. The V and J ends lost 0 bases and 2 bases respectively, with 12 bases between them. The CDR3 is CASSLVGRGAYEQYF. The DNA of the CDR3 is TGCGCCAGCAGCTTGGTTGGCAGGGGTGCCTACGAGCAGTACTTC.

V gene TRBV19 combines with J gene TRBJ2-6, with TRBD2 identical over 10 bases. The V segment lost 7 bases and the J segment 1 base; nucleotides outside the gene matches: 10. Germline V lookup: CDR1 LNHDA, CDR2 SQIVND (reference sequence). The CDR3 has 18 residues. The chain's CDR3 is CASKPGPSGSSGANVLTF. The CDR3 nucleotides read TGTGCCAGTAAACCCGGTCCTAGCGGGAGTTCTGGGGCCAACGTCCTGACTTTC.

The chain joins TRBV7-6 to TRBJ2-5; 10 nucleotides match TRBD2. J was trimmed by 5 bases and V by 5 bases; bases with no gene match: 8. Germline CDR1 SGHVS, CDR2 FNYEAQ. CDR3 length equals 15 residues. CDR3 bases: TGTGCCAGCAGCGCGGAGGGACTAGCGCATGAGACCCAGTACTTC. It encodes CASSAEGLAHETQYF.

This clone was seen a handful of times. The V gene is TRBV6-5, the J gene TRBJ2-5; 8 nucleotides agree with TRBD1. V trimming: 1 base; J trimming: 4 bases; junction bases outside the gene matches: 2. This CDR3 is built from 14 residues. Germline V gene lookup returns CDR1 MNHEY and CDR2 SVGAGI. Here the CDR3 reads CASSYFGQGETQYF. The CDR3 DNA follows: TGTGCCAGCAGTTACTTCGGACAGGGAGAGACCCAGTACTTC.

This rearrangement joins TRBV6-6 to TRBJ2-1; TRBD1 is a possible D gene (5 bases). Deletions cut 2 bases from V and 2 bases from J, with 10 bases between. This CDR3 contains 15 residues. Germline loops: CDR1 MNHNY, CDR2 SVGAGI (reference sequence). The CDR3 nucleotides read TGTGCCAGCAGTTACGGGGCGCCTACCTACAATGAGCAGTTCTTC. Encoded protein: CASSYGAPTYNEQFF.

The chain carries TRBV5-6 and TRBJ1-2; maybe TRBD1 (5 bases). The CDR3 contains 14 residues. With 2 bases removed from V and 5 bases from J, the gap between germline ends came to 13 bases. Germline CDR1 is SGHDT and CDR2 is YYEEEE. The CDR3 sequence is CASSFRRGGYGYTF. The CDR3 coding sequence is TGTGCCAGCAGCTTTCGAAGGGGAGGGTATGGCTACACCTTC.

This chain uses TRBV19 with TRBJ1-4; D is uncertain. Germline V lookup: CDR1 LNHDA, CDR2 SQIVND (reference sequence). The CDR3 is 13 residues long. The V end was cut by 1 base, the J end by 7 bases, with 7 bases between. CDR3 in DNA: TGTGCCAGTAGTATAGTGTCCGGTGAAAAACTGTTTTTT. This translates into CASSIVSGEKLFF.

This clone was recorded only once. This chain uses TRBV10-3 with TRBJ2-7; D is unresolved. V gave up 11 bases and J gave up 3 bases, with 20 bases separating them. Germline assignment: CDR1 ENHRY and CDR2 SYGVKD. The CDR3 extends over 14 amino acids. The CDR3 DNA reads TGTGCCGCAGAAGACCCTTCAAGGCGCTACGAGCAGTACTTC. Translated: CAAEDPSRRYEQYF.

This clone was seen more than once but under ten times. The V call is TRBV6-5, the J call TRBJ1-6; D perhaps matches TRBD1 (6 bases). The CDR3 runs 14 residues. Germline V CDR1 and CDR2: MNHEY, SVGAGI. The ends were cut back, 5 bases at V and 10 bases at J, with 15 bases in the middle. The CDR3 loop reads CASSEQGLHSPLHF. CDR3 nucleotides: TGTGCCAGCAGTGAACAGGGACTCCACTCACCCCTCCACTTT.

The CDR3 loop reads CASSESELGTDTQYF. CDR3 nucleotides: TGTGCCAGCAGTGAATCGGAACTCGGCACAGATACGCAGTATTTT. The rearrangement uses TRBV25-1 and TRBJ2-3; D not certain. Trimming stripped 1 base from V and 1 base from J, with 9 bases between. The length of the CDR3 is 15 residues. Germline assignment: CDR1 MGHDK and CDR2 SYGVNS.

V usage is TRBV6-1 and J usage is TRBJ1-1, with D tentatively TRBD1 (5 bases). Trimming left V 0 bases short and J 4 bases short, with 12 bases between. Looked up from germline, CDR1 is MNHNS and CDR2 is SASEGT. This CDR3 region has 15 residues. CDR3 region: CASSEARRGSTEAFF. The CDR3 DNA is TGTGCCAGCAGTGAAGCGCGGAGGGGATCCACTGAAGCTTTCTTT.

The chain recombines TRBV30 with TRBJ1-3, with unresolved D. V lost 5 bases, J lost 1 base, and 0 bases lay in between. This CDR3 is built from 10 residues. Germline V CDR1 and CDR2: GTSNPN, SVGIG (reference sequence). The chain's CDR3 is CAWSGNTIYF. The CDR3 nucleotides are TGTGCCTGGTCTGGAAACACCATATATTTT.

This chain joins TRBV4-1 and TRBJ2-1; 11 nucleotides agree with TRBD2. The CDR3 is made up of 16 amino acids. Germline CDR1 MGHRA, CDR2 YSYEKL. J lost 6 bases, V lost 1 base, and 5 bases had no gene match. The CDR3 DNA reads as TGCGCCAGCAGCCAAGGAACTAGCGGGGGATTCAATGAGCAGTTCTTC. Translating it yields CASSQGTSGGFNEQFF.

Comments on this clone: The same CDR3 is also encoded by other DNA sequences in this sample. The chain has TRBV7-3 and TRBJ1-1; D is possibly TRBD1 (5 bases). This CDR3 is 13 amino acids long. V lost 2 bases to trimming and J lost 1 base, with 5 bases between them. The germline V gene has CDR1 SGHTA and CDR2 FQGTGA. CDR3 loop: CASSLQGNTEAFF. The CDR3 DNA follows: TGTGCCAGCAGCTTACAGGGGAACACTGAAGCTTTCTTT.

The J gene is TRBJ2-2, the V gene TRBV7-6, with 7 nucleotides matching TRBD2. V was clipped by 3 bases and J by 0 bases; unmatched bases: 16. The CDR3 loop spans 20 amino acids. CDR1 is SGHVS and CDR2 is FNYEAQ in the germline V gene. For the CDR3, the DNA is TGTGCCAGCAGCTTTACTGGACTAGGGGTTAGGGGTGCGAACACCGGGGAGCTGTTTTTT. It is translated as CASSFTGLGVRGANTGELFF.

The gene calls are TRBV18 and TRBJ2-7, with 7 bases aligning to TRBD1. The V gene end was trimmed by 4 bases and the J gene end by 2 bases; junction bases not matched to a gene: 2. Germline V gene data show CDR1 as KGHSH and CDR2 as LQKENI. This CDR3 is 13 amino acids long. The CDR3 DNA follows: TGTGCCAGCTCACAGGGACAGACCTACGAGCAGTACTTC. Its translation: CASSQGQTYEQYF. The full variable domain, rest sourced from reference TRBV18 and TRBJ2-7, is NAGVMQNPRHLVRRRGQEARLRCSPMKGHSHVYWYRQLPEEGLKFMVYLQKENIIDESGMPKERFSAEFPKEGPSILRIQQVVRGDSAAYFCASSQGQTYEQYFGPGTRLTVT.